This TCR beta chain was identified during a study of CD8 T cells in ankylosing spondylitis. This clonotype was found many times. The antigen is unknown. Study outcomes and limitations: Past research had described some motif variants in reactive arthritis synovial fluid and blood. The study looked at matched synovial fluid samples from ankylosing spondylitis patients. Disease-linked clones were reported to be significantly enriched there.

Library preparation for TCR beta used quantitative 5'-RACE with molecular barcodes. TCRdb re-derived calls from the 5' RACE reads in MiXCR, one entry per CDR3 protein. The sample contains approximately 220,000 distinct CDR3 sequences, roughly 24% of which appear only once. The CDR3 has 10 residues. Trimming shortened V by 6 bases and J by 0 bases, and 1 base separated the two germline ends. The germline V gene encodes CDR1 SQVTM and CDR2 ANQGSEA. The rearrangement joins TRBV29-1 to TRBJ2-3; D gene uncertain. The TCR was taken from a male donor with ankylosing spondylitis or in good health (not recorded which). The sequenced sample was blood, either unsorted or a sorted T cell fraction (not recorded which). The CDR3 region is CSVSTDTQYF. The CDR3 nucleotides are TGCAGCGTAAGCACAGATACGCAGTATTTT.